This T cell receptor (beta chain) appears in the sequencing data of a study of T cells after posttransplantation cyclophosphamide. Cyclophosphamide on days +3 and +4 followed busulfan-fludarabine conditioning and a marrow graft. Concerning this clone itself: The antigen remains unidentified.

The data were produced by immunoSEQ multiplex PCR, yet TCRdb's version contains in-frame clones alone and is incomplete. The sample has about 11,000 clones; around four fifths are singletons. General study points: Donor-recipient repertoire similarity was low at 1-2 months, rising over year one. Tissue-infiltrating T cells from skin or gut overlapped little with blood T cells.

This TCR came from a female patient aged 50-60 years who received an allogeneic stem cell transplant from a related donor, was CMV-positive, and had no GVHD. The T cells may partly be graft donor cells. The input for sequencing was PBMCs, taken approximately 1,800 days after allogeneic stem cell transplant with posttransplant cyclophosphamide.

CDR3 amino acids: CASSWGDRNTGELFF. CDR3 nucleotides: TGTGCCAGCAGCTGGGGGGACAGGAACACCGGGGAGCTGTTTTTT. The chain links TRBV5-8 to TRBJ2-2, with D possibly TRBD1 on 7 matching bases. The V gene's germline CDR1 is SGHTS and CDR2 YDEGEE. CDR3 size: 15 residues. V lost 3 bases and J 1 base, leaving 10 bases between the germline ends.